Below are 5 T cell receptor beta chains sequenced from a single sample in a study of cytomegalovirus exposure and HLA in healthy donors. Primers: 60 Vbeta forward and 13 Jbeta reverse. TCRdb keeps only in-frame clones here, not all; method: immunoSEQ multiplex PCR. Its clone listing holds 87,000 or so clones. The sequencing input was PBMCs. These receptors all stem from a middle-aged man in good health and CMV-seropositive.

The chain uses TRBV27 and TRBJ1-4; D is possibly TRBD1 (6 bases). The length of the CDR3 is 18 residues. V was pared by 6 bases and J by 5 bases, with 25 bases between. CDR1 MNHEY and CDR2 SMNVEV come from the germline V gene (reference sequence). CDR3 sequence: CASSQVPTGFAVNEKLFF. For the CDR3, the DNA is TGTGCCAGCAGCCAAGTGCCGACAGGTTTTGCGGTCAATGAAAAACTGTTTTTT.

As DNA, the CDR3 is TGTGCCAGCAGCTTCCTAGCGGGAGGAGAGAACACCGGGGAGCTGTTTTTT. It codes for CASSFLAGGENTGELFF. This chain links TRBV7-2 with TRBJ2-2; 11 positions match TRBD2. Germline CDR1 and CDR2: SGHTA and FQGNSA. The CDR3 has 17 residues. V lost 3 bases and J lost 1; bases outside the gene matches: 4.

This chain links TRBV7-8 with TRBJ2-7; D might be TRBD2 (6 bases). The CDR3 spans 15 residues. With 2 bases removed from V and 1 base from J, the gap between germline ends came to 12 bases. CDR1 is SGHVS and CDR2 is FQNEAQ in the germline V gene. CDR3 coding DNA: TGTGCCAGCAGCTTAAGGGGTGGGAGGTCCTACGAGCAGTACTTC. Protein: CASSLRGGRSYEQYF. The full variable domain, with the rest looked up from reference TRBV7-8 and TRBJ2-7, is GAGVSQSPRYKVAKRGQDVALRCDPISGHVSLFWYQQALGQGPEFLTYFQNEAQLDKSGLPSDRFFAERPEGSVSTLKIQRTQQEDSAVYLCASSLRGGRSYEQYFGPGTRLTVT.

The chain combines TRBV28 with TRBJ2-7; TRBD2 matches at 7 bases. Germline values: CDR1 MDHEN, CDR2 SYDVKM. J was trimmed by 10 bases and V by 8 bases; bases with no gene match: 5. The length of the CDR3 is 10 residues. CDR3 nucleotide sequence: TGTGCCAGCGGAACTAGCGTCCAGTACTTC. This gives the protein CASGTSVQYF.

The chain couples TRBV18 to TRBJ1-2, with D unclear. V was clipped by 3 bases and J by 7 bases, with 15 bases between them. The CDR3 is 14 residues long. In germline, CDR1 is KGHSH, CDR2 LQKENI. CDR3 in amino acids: CASSPGGVYSGYTF. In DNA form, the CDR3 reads TGTGCCAGCTCACCGGGCGGGGTGTACAGTGGCTACACCTTC.